This is a list of T cell receptor beta chains from one sample in a study of human T cells and chemical hapten exposure. In TCRdb, the RACE reads were re-called with MiXCR into one record per CDR3 protein. This table holds approximately 100,000 distinct CDR3 sequences, roughly 8.8% found once. This material consisted of whole blood, taken in connection with sensitization to the hapten diphenylcyclopropenone (DPC). Source of these receptors: a woman in her 40s with alopecia areata. Some clones in this sample may be carry-over from other donors' samples. Each CDR3 is given with its conserved first and last residue. The D gene is left open where the match is weak. Not every row has a clone size; where given, it reads once, few, many or a size class.

d_call clone_size j_call v_call cdr3_nt cdr3_aa
NA many TRBJ1-5 TRBV7-9 TGTGCCAGCAGCTTAGGGGTAGGGAATCAGCCCCAGCATTTT CASSLGVGNQPQHF
NA few TRBJ2-4 TRBV7-8 TGTGCCAGCAGCTTAGGGGCGGGGGCCCCGAACATTCAGTACTTC CASSLGAGAPNIQYF
NA NA TRBJ1-2 TRBV6-1 TGTGCCAGCAGTGAAGCGACTTCGACAGGCTATGGCTACACCTTC CASSEATSTGYGYTF
NA many TRBJ1-5 TRBV19 TGTGCCAGTAGTATAGTTCAGCAGGCGAATCAGCCCCAGCATTTT CASSIVQQANQPQHF
NA NA TRBJ2-2 TRBV20-1 TGCAGTGCTGGGATTCAAAACACCGGGGAGCTGTTTTTT CSAGIQNTGELFF
NA NA TRBJ2-1 TRBV4-3 TGCGCCAGCAGCCAAGCGGGGGACCCCTACAATGAGCAGTTCTTC CASSQAGDPYNEQFF
TRBD1 many TRBJ2-6 TRBV30 TGTGCCTGGAGACGGCAGGGGGTGTCTGGGGCCAACGTCCTGACTTTC CAWRRQGVSGANVLTF
NA many TRBJ2-3 TRBV5-4 TGTGCCAGCAGCTTGAGACAGTCAACCTTTTCAGATACGCAGTATTTT CASSLRQSTFSDTQYF
NA many TRBJ1-2 TRBV10-3 TGTGCCATCAGTGTTATCGGCAGGGATGGCTACACCTTC CAISVIGRDGYTF
NA NA TRBJ2-3 TRBV15 TGTGCCACCAGCTTTTATCGACAGGGCACAGATACGCAGTATTTT CATSFYRQGTDTQYF
NA many TRBJ2-2 TRBV11-3 TGTGCCAGCAGCTTAGATCAAGGAGGGACCCTCTACACCGGGGAGCTGTTTTTT CASSLDQGGTLYTGELFF
TRBD2 few TRBJ2-5 TRBV6-6 TGTGCCAGCAGTTCCAGCGGGGGCCTCCAAGAGACCCAGTACTTC CASSSSGGLQETQYF
NA many TRBJ2-7 TRBV27 TGTGCCAGCAGTGGCAACTACGAGCAGTACTTC CASSGNYEQYF
NA NA TRBJ1-1 TRBV7-9 TGTGCCAGCAGCTATTTAGGTACTGAAGCTTTCTTT CASSYLGTEAFF
NA NA TRBJ1-1 TRBV20-1 TGCAGTGCTAGCTTGGCTCTGGGCACTGAAGCTTTCTTT CSASLALGTEAFF
NA NA TRBJ2-3 TRBV11-2 TGTGCCAGCAGCCGACAGTTAGATACGCAGTATTTT CASSRQLDTQYF
NA many TRBJ2-3 TRBV11-2 TGTGCCAGCAGCTTAGTCGCCTACACCTATACTCATACGCAGTATTTT CASSLVAYTYTHTQYF
NA NA TRBJ2-3 TRBV4-1 TGCGCCAGCAGCCAAGAACGGGCAGAGGGCACAGATACGCAGTATTTT CASSQERAEGTDTQYF
NA many TRBJ1-2 TRBV18 TGTGCCAGCTCACCAAGTCAAGAGCGGTATGGCTACACCTTC CASSPSQERYGYTF
TRBD2 few TRBJ2-4 TRBV7-2 TGTGCCAGCAGCTTACAGGGCGGGAGGGACATTCAGTACTTC CASSLQGGRDIQYF
NA NA TRBJ2-3 TRBV12-3/TRBV12-4 TGTGCCAGCAGTGGAATACCTCGGACGCAGTATTTT CASSGIPRTQYF
NA many TRBJ2-5 TRBV10-2 TGCGCCAGCAGTGGATGGACTGAAGAGACCCAGTACTTC CASSGWTEETQYF
NA NA TRBJ2-3 TRBV6-1 TGTGCCAGCAGTGAACGAGGGCATACGCAGTATTTT CASSERGHTQYF
NA NA TRBJ2-2 TRBV6-5 TGTGCCAGCAGTTACTATTCGGGGATAACCGGGGAGCTGTTTTTT CASSYYSGITGELFF
NA few TRBJ2-2 TRBV7-9 TGTGCCAGAACCCACGCAGGAAACACCGGGGAGCTGTTTTTT CARTHAGNTGELFF
NA many TRBJ1-1 TRBV18 TGTGCCAGCTCACCGGAGATGAACACTGAAGCTTTCTTT CASSPEMNTEAFF
NA many TRBJ1-3 TRBV5-1 TGCGCCAGCAGCATTGACAGGAGCTCTGGAAACACCATATATTTT CASSIDRSSGNTIYF
NA many TRBJ1-2 TRBV18 TGTGCCAGCTCCCCCGGGGTTTCGGGGGCCTTTGATGGCTACACCTTC CASSPGVSGAFDGYTF
NA few TRBJ2-7 TRBV2 TGTGCCAGCAGTGGGACTTTTACCTACGAGCAGTACTTC CASSGTFTYEQYF
TRBD1 many TRBJ1-2 TRBV6-5 TGTGCCAGCAGTACCGTCCGGACAGGCGGTGGCTATGGCTACACCTTC CASSTVRTGGGYGYTF
NA few TRBJ1-1 TRBV4-1 TGCGCCAGCAGCCCCGCACGGTCGAACACTGAAGCTTTCTTT CASSPARSNTEAFF
NA few TRBJ2-2 TRBV14 TGTGCCAGCAGCCAAGTCATAGGAGGGTCGAAAAGGACCGGGGAGCTGTTTTTT CASSQVIGGSKRTGELFF
NA many TRBJ1-5 TRBV6-5 TGTGCCAGCAGTCAACTGAGGGGAAGAGGTCAGCCCCAGCATTTT CASSQLRGRGQPQHF
TRBD1 NA TRBJ1-1 TRBV29-1 TGCAGCGCGGGGACAGGGGGCGCGGCTGAAGCTTTCTTT CSAGTGGAAEAFF
NA NA TRBJ1-2 TRBV12-3/TRBV12-4 TGTGCCAGCAGTCAATCCGACGGGGACTATGGCTACACCTTC CASSQSDGDYGYTF
TRBD1 many TRBJ1-5 TRBV6-2/TRBV6-3 TGTGCCAGCAGTGATGAACAGGGGAAGTATCAGCCCCAGCATTTT CASSDEQGKYQPQHF
NA many TRBJ2-7 TRBV6-5 TGTGCCAGCAGTTACTCCAGGGACCATGACTACGAGCAGTACTTC CASSYSRDHDYEQYF
TRBD2 NA TRBJ2-3 TRBV6-5 TGTGCCAGCAGTGGCACTAGCGGGGGCAGCACAGATACGCAGTATTTT CASSGTSGGSTDTQYF
TRBD2 many TRBJ2-2 TRBV11-2 TGTGCCAGCAGCTTAATAGCGGCGGGGGGGCTGGAGCTGTTTTTT CASSLIAAGGLELFF
NA many TRBJ2-7 TRBV12-5 TGTGCTAGCATGGGGGGACGAGAGCAGTACTTC CASMGGREQYF